These T cell receptor beta chains were read from a single sample in a study of blood T cell repertoires in COVID-19. Method: immunoSEQ multiplex PCR; TCRdb's copy keeps in-frame clones and lacks some. The sample includes a few hundred thousand clones, approximately 87% of them seen just once. Specimen: peripheral blood. Every receptor here comes from a woman between 45 and 60 years old with active or convalescent COVID-19. Each CDR3 is given with its conserved first and last residue. The D gene is left open where the match is weak. Clone size is not always given. Where it is, it says once, few, many or a class for expanded clones.

>NA|TRBV28|NA|TRBJ1-2
TGTGCCAGCAGTTTTTTTGGAGGTGCAAACTATGGCTACACCTTC
CASSFFGGANYGYTF
>NA|TRBV28|TRBD1|TRBJ2-1
TGTGCCAGCAGTCCTCCCGGGACAGGGAGTCATGAGCAGTTCTTC
CASSPPGTGSHEQFF
>NA|TRBV28|NA|TRBJ1-1
TGTGCCAGCAATCTACGGTTGAACACTGAAGCTTTCTTT
CASNLRLNTEAFF
>NA|TRBV7-9|NA|TRBJ2-3
TGTGCCAGCAGCAAGGGGGGGATTACAGATACGCAGTATTTT
CASSKGGITDTQYF
>NA|TRBV7-9|TRBD2|TRBJ2-7
TGTGCCAGCAGCTTAAGATCGGGAGGGATCTACGAGCAGTACTTC
CASSLRSGGIYEQYF
>NA|TRBV7-2|NA|TRBJ2-7
TGTGCCAGCAGCTTATCGTGGGCTTCCTACGAGCAGTACTTC
CASSLSWASYEQYF
>NA|TRBV6-5|NA|TRBJ1-1
TGTGCCAGCAGTTACTCACTTAGAACTGAAGCTTTCTTT
CASSYSLRTEAFF
>NA|TRBV15|TRBD1|TRBJ1-5
TGTGCCACCAGCAGAGGACAGGGTGGGAATCAGCCCCAGCATTTT
CATSRGQGGNQPQHF
>NA|TRBV6-5|NA|TRBJ2-7
TGTGCCAGCAGTTACTCCGGACAGAGGGAAGAGCAGTACTTC
CASSYSGQREEQYF
>NA|TRBV6-5|NA|TRBJ1-1
TGTGCCAGCAGAGGGAGGGCGAACACTGAAGCTTTCTTT
CASRGRANTEAFF
>NA|TRBV7-9|TRBD2|TRBJ2-2
TGTGCCAGCAGCTGGGAAGCGGGAGGGCCAAACACCGGGGAGCTGTTTTTT
CASSWEAGGPNTGELFF
>few|TRBV28|NA|TRBJ1-5
TGTGCCAGCAGTTTTTCAGGGAATGGTCAGCCCCAGCATTTT
CASSFSGNGQPQHF
>NA|TRBV30|NA|TRBJ2-2
TGTGCCTGGAGCAGGGCCACCGGGGAGCTGTTTTTT
CAWSRATGELFF
>NA|TRBV18|NA|TRBJ2-1
TGTGCCAGCTCACCAGAGCTCTCCTACAATGAGCAGTTCTTC
CASSPELSYNEQFF
>once|TRBV29-1|NA|TRBJ2-5
TGCAGCGTTGATCGCCGGCAAGAGACCCAGTACTTC
CSVDRRQETQYF
>NA|TRBV18|TRBD1|TRBJ1-2
TGTGCCAGCTCTCCAGCTAACAGGGGAGTAGGTGGCTACACCTTC
CASSPANRGVGGYTF
>once|TRBV7-9|NA|TRBJ2-2
TGTGCCAGCAGCCTAGGGACTTCCTTTGGGGAGCTGTTTTTT
CASSLGTSFGELFF
>NA|TRBV30|NA|TRBJ1-6
TGTGCCTGGAGTGTAGCCGAGGGACTCGGTCATTCACCCCTCCACTTT
CAWSVAEGLGHSPLHF
>NA|TRBV27|TRBD2|TRBJ2-7
TGTGCCAGCAGCTCTGGACTAGCGGTCGACGAGCAGTACTTC
CASSSGLAVDEQYF
>NA|TRBV7-7|TRBD2|TRBJ2-1
TGTGCTAGCAGCCTATCGAGCGGGGGGGCAGGTAATGAGCAGTTCTTC
CASSLSSGGAGNEQFF